This T cell receptor beta chain was profiled in a study of shared clonotypes between healthy human individuals. In the study overall: Those who served as donors were a couple of women and three men between the ages of 18 and 49.

As regards this clone: Its antigen is not identified.

Overall study findings and caveats: Only a few donors were included, so the genetic and exposure-history diversity represented was limited. On the whole, naive subsets had larger estimated richness than memory subsets had.

The V end was cut by 2 bases, the J end by 8 bases, with 12 bases between. Germline V gives CDR1 GTSNPN, CDR2 SVGIG (reference sequence). CDR3 length equals 13 residues. The donor cohort consisted entirely of Caucasian adults residing in Nashville, Tennessee. The method was immunoSEQ multiplex PCR; TCRdb's version includes in-frame clones alone and lacks a portion of them. In the table there are approximately 1.5 million clones, under 99% of which are singletons. This receptor was taken from a man aged 30 to 45 in good health. The chain carries TRBV30 and TRBJ1-4; D gene unclear. Sequenced input: naive CD4+ T cells sorted from blood. Documented subset: CD45RA+ positively selected. The CDR3 is CAWSINEEEKLFF. CDR3 nucleotides: TGTGCCTGGAGTATCAATGAGGAAGAAAAACTGTTTTTT.